One TCR beta chain is described in this entry. The V gene lost 8 bases and the J gene lost 5 bases, with 7 bases spanning the gap. Germline V gene sequence: CDR1 SEHNR, CDR2 FQNEAQ (reference sequence). The CDR3 has 12 residues. Survey-level TCR beta sequencing used the immunoSEQ assay. The method was immunoSEQ multiplex PCR; TCRdb's version includes in-frame clones alone and lacks a portion of them. The sample yields approximately 53,000 clones, 85% to 95% seen once. The chain has TRBV7-9 and TRBJ1-6; D uncertain. Sequencing used PBMCs. This TCR came from a man aged 40-49 years with rheumatoid arthritis. CDR3 region: CASASNNSPLHF. In DNA, the CDR3 is TGTGCCAGCGCGTCCAATAATTCACCCCTCCACTTT.